This TCR beta chain was recovered during a study of spatial heterogeneity in lung cancer. Overall study: Beta-chain sequences consistently outnumbered alpha-chain sequences in detection. Combinations of a unique TCR and a UMI were tallied in raw reads, and on average each appeared more than ten times.

As to time point: blood at routine non-recurrence follow-up after resection. No cell sorting; template was whole RNA from tumor, lung tissue or PBMC. After removal of 4 bases from V and 3 bases from J, the junction contained 13 bases not matched to a gene. This CDR3 has 17 amino acids. Germline V gene data show CDR1 as SGDLS and CDR2 as YYNGEE. At least ten counts were recorded for this clonotype. What it binds is not known. In TCRdb, the 5' RACE reads were re-called with MiXCR into one record per CDR3 protein. The table shows about 25,000 distinct CDR3 sequences, with around 6.1% occurring only once. Study results and caveats: Ubiquitous expanded tumor TCRs surfaced in blood more at resection than they did at follow-up.

The sequence derives from a male donor with early-stage non-small cell lung cancer. This rearrangement joins TRBV9 to TRBJ2-5; 9 bases match TRBD1. The sequenced sample was PBMCs, obtained at follow-up. In DNA form, the CDR3 reads TGTGCCAGCAGCTCCTCACTAGGACAGGGGACCGAAGAGACCCAGTACTTC. Its protein is CASSSSLGQGTEETQYF.